The sequence of this TCR beta chain was determined in a study of blood T cells in healthy people across ages. PCR was performed a second time for about 7 to 11 cycles using a sample-barcoded 5' primer and a J-beta primer mix. Each CDR3 protein gets one entry after TCRdb re-called the 5' RACE reads with MiXCR. The table lists 850,000 to 1,300,000 distinct CDR3 sequences, 45% of them singletons, with under 20% in the top ten. This clonotype was detected once. Trimming stripped 3 bases from V and 3 bases from J, with 8 bases between. The CDR3 is 13 residues long. Germline CDR1 is MDHEN and CDR2 is SYDVKM.

This chain uses TRBV28 with TRBJ2-5; tentative D call: TRBD2 (6 bases). The TCR sequence derives from a woman in her sixties in good health. The sequenced sample was blood. The CDR3 DNA follows: TGTGCCAGCAGTTTTAGGACTAAAGAGACCCAGTACTTC. It translates to CASSFRTKETQYF.